This TCR beta chain was captured in a study of cytotoxic CD8 clonotypes in ibrutinib-treated CLL. Study results and limitations: Baseline clonality, above age-matched healthy donor levels, tracked circulating CD8+ T-cell counts.

Of note for this clone: Antigen: not known.

Sequencing was designed to attain a depth spanning 1 in 200,000 to 1 in 1 million T cells. The table came from immunoSEQ multiplex PCR; TCRdb's copy has only in-frame clones and leaves some out. Among hundreds of thousands of clones listed, 60% to 75% were seen once. Per the germline V gene, CDR1 is MNHEY and CDR2 is SMNVEV (reference sequence). V lost 6 bases and J lost 5; bases outside the gene matches: 5. This CDR3 comprises 14 residues. The sequencing used PBMCs, collected after 24 months of ibrutinib treatment. The sequence came from a human donor with chronic lymphocytic leukemia. The V and J genes are TRBV27 and TRBJ2-2; TRBD1 matches 8 bases. The CDR3 DNA reads TGTGCCAGCAGGGAACGACAGGGGACCGGGGAGCTGTTTTTT. Amino acids: CASRERQGTGELFF.